The 7 T cell receptor beta chains below all came from one sample that was sequenced in a study of blood T cell repertoires in COVID-19. Sequenced by immunoSEQ multiplex PCR; TCRdb stores in-frame clones only, minus some. The sample shows about 220,000 clones, approximately 90% of them seen only once. The sequencing sample was made of PBMCs or T cells enriched from blood (not recorded which). All receptors derive from a woman between 25 and 40 years old who had recovered from COVID-19.

The CDR3, as DNA: TGCGCCAGCAGCTTGGCCCCCCCGGGGGTAGCGGGGGGCCGCACAGATACGCAGTATTTT. Translated: CASSLAPPGVAGGRTDTQYF. The chain recombines TRBV5-1 with TRBJ2-3, with TRBD2 matching over 10 bases. The CDR3 has 20 amino acids. Germline CDR1 SGHRS, CDR2 YFSETQ. Losses at the gene ends were 0 bases for V and 1 base for J; bases not matched to a gene: 14.

The chain has TRBV7-3 and TRBJ2-2; TRBD1 is a possible D gene (6 bases). From germline, CDR1 is SGHTA and CDR2 FQGTGA. The V gene lost 2 bases and the J gene lost 7 bases, with 17 bases spanning the gap. The CDR3 runs to 16 residues. The CDR3 loop is CASSLVSTLRGGELFF. The CDR3 coding sequence is TGTGCCAGCAGCTTAGTCTCGACTCTCAGGGGCGGGGAGCTGTTTTTT.

The chain couples TRBV7-8 to TRBJ2-4, with D possibly being TRBD2 (5 bases). V was cut by 5 bases and J by 1 base, with 15 bases left in between. The CDR3 consists of 16 residues. From germline, CDR1 is SGHVS and CDR2 FQNEAQ. The CDR3 sequence: CASSPYSPGAKNIQYF. CDR3 bases: TGTGCCAGCAGCCCTTACTCTCCGGGGGCCAAAAACATTCAGTACTTC.

The chain employs TRBV7-6 and TRBJ1-3, with D tentatively TRBD1 (6 bases). Trimming took off 0 bases at V and 0 bases at J, with 12 bases between the two ends. Germline assignment: CDR1 SGHVS and CDR2 FNYEAQ. The length of the CDR3 is 17 residues. This chain's CDR3 is CASSLAPDSSSGNTIYF. DNA of the CDR3: TGTGCCAGCAGCTTAGCCCCGGACAGTTCCTCTGGAAACACCATATATTTT.

This chain joins TRBV7-8 and TRBJ2-1, with 9 bases aligning to TRBD1. CDR1 is SGHVS and CDR2 is FQNEAQ in the germline V gene. The trim removed 5 bases at V and 1 base at J, leaving 15 bases unmatched. The CDR3 spans 19 residues. For the CDR3, the DNA is TGTGCCAGCAGCCCTCGCTTGAGGGGACAGGGTGGGTCCTACAATGAGCAGTTCTTC. This encodes CASSPRLRGQGGSYNEQFF.

This sequence joins TRBV13 and TRBJ2-5, with 12 positions matching TRBD2. With V trimmed by 1 base and J by 5 bases, 8 bases remained unmatched. In germline, CDR1 is PRHDT, CDR2 FYEKMQ (reference sequence). The length of the CDR3 is 17 residues. CDR3 residues: CASSLAALAGGPETQYF. The CDR3 DNA follows: TGTGCCAGCAGCTTAGCCGCTCTAGCGGGGGGGCCCGAGACCCAGTACTTC. Looking up the rest from reference TRBV13 and TRBJ2-5 gives the full variable domain: AAGVIQSPRHLIKEKRETATLKCYPIPRHDTVYWYQQGPGQDPQFLISFYEKMQSDKGSIPDRFSAQQFSDYHSELNMSSLELGDSALYFCASSLAALAGGPETQYFGPGTRLLVL.

This clone appeared a single time. V is TRBV7-8 and J is TRBJ2-4, with D maybe TRBD1 (6 bases). The CDR3 runs to 14 residues. CDR1 and CDR2 (germline): SGHVS, FQNEAQ. V was trimmed by 5 bases and J by 4 bases, leaving 12 bases between them. The CDR3 spells CASSPSTGKNIQYF. Here the CDR3 DNA reads TGTGCCAGCAGCCCATCGACAGGAAAAAACATTCAGTACTTC.